The rows below give T cell receptor beta chains drawn from one sample of a study of Ad26.COV2.S vaccination and SARS-CoV-2 variants. Sequencing was performed with immunoSEQ multiplex PCR; in TCRdb, only in-frame clones are kept and a portion is missing. The sample includes about 350,000 clones, 90% to 95% of them seen just once. Source: peripheral blood, taken after recovery from COVID-19. Receptors originate from a human donor who had recovered from COVID-19. Both conserved end residues are part of each CDR3. A D gene is named only where the DNA matches it firmly. Size values are once, few and many counts, or a class for expanded clones, and some rows have none.

j_call clone_size v_call cdr3_length d_call cdr3_nt cdr3_aa
TRBJ2-7 NA TRBV6-5 14 NA TGTGCCAGCAGCCCCGGACATTTCGGGGTCGAGCAGTACTTC CASSPGHFGVEQYF
TRBJ2-7 NA TRBV6-5 15 TRBD1 TGTGCCAGCAGTTATGGGACAGACCCCGTCTACGAGCAGTACTTC CASSYGTDPVYEQYF
TRBJ2-3 NA TRBV9 13 NA TGTGCCAGCAGCGTAGACTACACAGATACGCAGTATTTT CASSVDYTDTQYF
TRBJ1-1 NA TRBV9 15 NA TGTGCCAGCAGCGTAGTGAGTGCAGGCACGGTTGAAGCTTTCTTT CASSVVSAGTVEAFF
TRBJ1-3 NA TRBV7-2 14 NA TGTGCCAGCAGCTTACGACGCTCTGGAAACACCATATATTTT CASSLRRSGNTIYF
TRBJ2-3 NA TRBV2 17 TRBD1 TGTGCCAGCAGTGAGGACAGGGCTGTAAGAGTCACAGATACGCAGTATTTT CASSEDRAVRVTDTQYF
TRBJ1-5 NA TRBV27 14 NA TGTGCCAGCAGTTTACGTCGGGGAGGTCAGCCCCAGCATTTT CASSLRRGGQPQHF
TRBJ2-7 NA TRBV18 15 NA TGTGCCAGCTCACCTGAGGAATACGCTTCCTACGAGCAGTACTTC CASSPEEYASYEQYF
TRBJ2-7 NA TRBV6-5 15 TRBD1 TGTGCCAGCAGTTCCGACGCCGGACAGGGTACCGAGCAGTACTTC CASSSDAGQGTEQYF
TRBJ1-5 few TRBV2 11 NA TGTGCCAGCAGTGTCAATCAGCCCCAGCATTTT CASSVNQPQHF
TRBJ1-1 NA TRBV7-2 14 NA TGTGCCAGCAGCACCTACAGGGATGACACTGAAGCTTTCTTT CASSTYRDDTEAFF
TRBJ2-3 NA TRBV5-8 18 TRBD1 TGTGCCAGCAGCTTGGTACGAACAGGGGATGGGTTATTAGATACGCAGTATTTT CASSLVRTGDGLLDTQYF
TRBJ2-2 NA TRBV5-1 13 NA TGCGCCAGCAGCCCGGGGAACACCGGGGAGCTGTTTTTT CASSPGNTGELFF
TRBJ2-5 NA TRBV9 14 NA TGTGCCAGCAGCTCCAATGGGGGGCGGGAGACCCAGTACTTC CASSSNGGRETQYF
TRBJ1-5 NA TRBV18 17 NA TGTGCCAGCTCACTCATGGACGGTGGGGCCTCAAATCAGCCCCAGCATTTT CASSLMDGGASNQPQHF
TRBJ2-5 NA TRBV2 17 TRBD2 TGTGCCAGCAGCGGTGGACTAGCGGGGGGCCGGTTAGAGACCCAGTACTTC CASSGGLAGGRLETQYF
TRBJ2-7 NA TRBV7-2 14 NA TGTGCCAGCAGCTTAGGCAGGGGATCCTACGAGCAGTACTTC CASSLGRGSYEQYF
TRBJ2-7 NA TRBV27 14 TRBD2 TGTGCCAGCAGTTTAGCGGGGGGGCCCAACGAGCAGTACTTC CASSLAGGPNEQYF
TRBJ1-2 NA TRBV5-1 16 TRBD1 TGCGCCAGCAGCGCGAACAGGGGGCAGGTGGGCTATGGCTACACCTTC CASSANRGQVGYGYTF
TRBJ1-2 once TRBV9 13 NA TGTGCCAGCAGCGGAGGGACGGGCATGGGCTACACCTTC CASSGGTGMGYTF
TRBJ2-7 NA TRBV4-1 14 TRBD2 TGCGCCAGCAGCTCCCGACTAGCGGGGGGCGAGCAGTACTTC CASSSRLAGGEQYF
TRBJ1-1 NA TRBV5-5 13 NA TGTGCCAGCAGCTTGGGATTGAACACTGAAGCTTTCTTT CASSLGLNTEAFF
TRBJ1-4 NA TRBV29-1 12 TRBD1 TGCAGCGTCGCCGGACAGGGCGAAAAACTGTTTTTT CSVAGQGEKLFF
TRBJ1-1 NA TRBV6-5 12 TRBD1 TGTGCCAGCAGCCGAGGGACAGTTGAAGCTTTCTTT CASSRGTVEAFF
TRBJ1-3 NA TRBV6-6 16 NA TGTGCCAGCAGTTACGCGGGAAGTGGGTCTGGAAACACCATATATTTT CASSYAGSGSGNTIYF
TRBJ1-2 NA TRBV3-1/TRBV3-2 13 NA TGTGCCAGCAGCCATGGACTTACCCTGGGCTACACCTTC CASSHGLTLGYTF
TRBJ2-7 NA TRBV28 13 TRBD1 TGTGCCAGCGCTGGGACAGGGGGCGACGAGCAGTACTTC CASAGTGGDEQYF
TRBJ1-5 NA TRBV19 14 NA TGTGCCAGTAGTCCCGGAGGCTCCCAGGGGCCCCAGCATTTT CASSPGGSQGPQHF
TRBJ2-5 NA TRBV29-1 11 NA TGCAGCGTTGAAGGGCCGGGGACCCAGTACTTC CSVEGPGTQYF
TRBJ1-5 NA TRBV6-2/TRBV6-3 12 NA TGTGCCAGCAGTACCTCTAATCAGCCCCAGCATTTT CASSTSNQPQHF
TRBJ1-1 NA TRBV7-3 15 TRBD1 TGTGCCAGCAGCTTAACGGCGGACAGGGACACTGAAGCTTTCTTT CASSLTADRDTEAFF
TRBJ1-1 NA TRBV5-1 15 TRBD1 TGCGCCAGCAGCTTGGCTGGGACAGGGAACACTGAAGCTTTCTTT CASSLAGTGNTEAFF
TRBJ2-7 once TRBV11-2 14 NA TGTGCCAGCAGCTTAGAAGTCGGGGTCGGTTGGCAGTACTTC CASSLEVGVGWQYF
TRBJ2-5 NA TRBV11-2 14 NA TGTGCCAGCAGCTTATCGGGGTTTGGGGAGACCCAGTACTTC CASSLSGFGETQYF
TRBJ2-7 NA TRBV5-8 13 NA TGTGCCAGCAGCTTCCAGAGCTCCTACGAGCAGTACTTC CASSFQSSYEQYF
TRBJ2-7 NA TRBV19 13 TRBD1 TGTGCCAGTAGTACGACAGGGAAAGACGAGCAGTACTTC CASSTTGKDEQYF
TRBJ1-4 NA TRBV5-1 15 NA TGCGCCAGCAGCTTGGACCCAGGGTCCGCGGAAAAACTGTTTTTT CASSLDPGSAEKLFF
TRBJ2-5 NA TRBV12-3/TRBV12-4 11 NA TGTGCCAGCAGCCAAGCTCTGACCCAGTACTTC CASSQALTQYF
TRBJ2-2 NA TRBV5-1 14 NA TGCGCCAGCAGCTTGGAATGGGGGCCCGGGGAGCTGTTTTTT CASSLEWGPGELFF
TRBJ1-2 NA TRBV7-8 14 NA TGTGCCAGCAGCTTAGGGACAGAAAAGGGTGGCTACACCTTC CASSLGTEKGGYTF
TRBJ2-5 NA TRBV10-3 17 TRBD2 TGTGCCATCAGTGAGAAACTAGCGGGGGGGTTCCAAGAGACCCAGTACTTC CAISEKLAGGFQETQYF
TRBJ1-6 NA TRBV7-2 12 NA TGTGCCAGCAGCCCTAATAATTCACCCCTCCACTTT CASSPNNSPLHF
TRBJ2-7 NA TRBV5-1 13 NA TGCGCCAGCAGCTTGAGGGGGGCCGGCGAGCAGTACTTC CASSLRGAGEQYF
TRBJ2-7 NA TRBV7-9 14 NA TGTGCCAGCAGCGCAGGGGACGGAACCTACGAGCAGTACTTC CASSAGDGTYEQYF
TRBJ1-1 NA TRBV19 16 NA TGTGCCAGTAGTATAGGGAGGGCAGGGAGAGGCACTGAAGCTTTCTTT CASSIGRAGRGTEAFF
TRBJ1-1 once TRBV10-3 14 TRBD1 TGTGCCATCAGTAAGCTACAGGGGGACACTGAAGCTTTCTTT CAISKLQGDTEAFF
TRBJ2-7 NA TRBV20-1 15 TRBD2 TGCAGTGCTAGTTTTAGCGGGAGCCTCTCCTACGAGCAGTACTTC CSASFSGSLSYEQYF
TRBJ2-1 once TRBV7-8 17 TRBD2 TGTGCCAGCAGCTCTGGACTAGCGCGAAGGCCGGACAATGAGCAGTTCTTC CASSSGLARRPDNEQFF
TRBJ1-1 NA TRBV27 14 NA TGTGCCAGCAGTTTATGGGGTAGGGACACTGAAGCTTTCTTT CASSLWGRDTEAFF